This T cell receptor (beta chain) is from a study of blood T cell repertoires in COVID-19. Turning to the study itself: T cells, B-cell-depleted T cells, or PBMCs provided the cDNA or gDNA that served as material.

TCRdb's table, derived via immunoSEQ multiplex PCR, lists solely in-frame clones and lacks some. The sample lists under 200,000 clones; about 80% were seen once. Source material: peripheral blood. The receptor comes from a human donor in a cohort sampled during active COVID-19.

The CDR3 reads CASSFRTGGYEQYF. CDR3 in DNA: TGTGCCAGCAGCTTCAGGACAGGGGGCTACGAGCAGTACTTC. V is TRBV5-4 and J is TRBJ2-7; TRBD1 matches at 10 bases. CDR3 length: 14 amino acids. CDR1 and CDR2 from the germline V gene are SGHNT and YYREEE (reference sequence). After removal of 2 bases from V and 3 bases from J, the junction contained 2 bases not matched to a gene. Using reference TRBV5-4 and TRBJ2-7 for the parts outside the CDR3, the full variable domain is ETGVTQSPTHLIKTRGQQVTLRCSSQSGHNTVSWYQQALGQGPQFIFQYYREEENGRGNFPPRFSGLQFPNYSSELNVNALELDDSALYLCASSFRTGGYEQYFGPGTRLTVT.